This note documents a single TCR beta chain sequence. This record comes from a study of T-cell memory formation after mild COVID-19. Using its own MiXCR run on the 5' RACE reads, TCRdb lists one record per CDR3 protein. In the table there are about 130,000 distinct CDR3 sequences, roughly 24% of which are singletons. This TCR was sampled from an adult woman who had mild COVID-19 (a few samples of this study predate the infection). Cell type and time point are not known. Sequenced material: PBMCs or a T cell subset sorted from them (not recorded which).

In DNA, the CDR3 is TGCGCCAGCAGCCAACTCCTCGGGGGCCTTAATGAAAAACTGTTTTTT. This gives the protein CASSQLLGGLNEKLFF. The rearrangement uses TRBV4-1 and TRBJ1-4; maybe TRBD1 (6 bases). Per germline, CDR1 MGHRA and CDR2 YSYEKL. V shed 2 bases and J shed 4 bases, with 14 bases lying between them. The CDR3 is 16 residues long.